The clone carrying this TCR beta chain was observed a handful of times. What it binds is not known. This sample was included in a study of T-cell reconstitution after alpha-beta-depleted transplantation in children. Study-level results: Several hundred expanded graft clones reportedly supplied alpha-beta T cells about two months after transplant.

The CDR3 runs to 14 residues. V was trimmed by 2 bases and J by 6 bases, leaving 13 bases between them. The germline CDR1 and CDR2 sequences are KGHSH and LQKENI. Unique molecular identifiers tagged the TCRbeta library. TCRdb independently ran MiXCR on the PCR reads; one entry per CDR3 protein. The sample yields under 300,000 distinct CDR3 sequences, around a tenth seen once. The gene calls are TRBV18 and TRBJ1-1, with D maybe TRBD1 (5 bases). This sequence was found in a male patient between 2 and 10 years old who had a stem cell transplant for chronic granulomatous disease, so the T cells may come from the graft donor. This sample comprised peripheral blood, obtained 180 days after TCRalphabeta/CD19-depleted stem cell transplant. CDR3 in amino acids: CASSPIQQGAEAFF. CDR3 coding DNA: TGTGCCAGCTCACCAATCCAGCAGGGAGCTGAAGCTTTCTTT.